This T cell receptor (beta chain) appears in the sequencing data of a study of T cell repertoires in cytomegalovirus infection. Overall study: Recently identified HLA-C-restricted CMV epitopes were used, and well-studied HLA-B-restricted CMV epitopes were used as well. Overall study results and limits: CMV-specific TCR beta clonotypes restricted by HLA-C were the ones dominating the ex vivo response.

MiXCR, applied by TCRdb to the reads, yields one record per CDR3 protein. The table records about 350,000 distinct CDR3 sequences, about 34% of them present only once. The sample holds many counts of this clonotype. Its specificity is not known. Germline CDR1 and CDR2: SGHVS and FQNEAQ. This CDR3 spans 16 amino acids. The ends were cut back, 7 bases at V and 4 bases at J, with 22 bases in the middle. The V gene is TRBV7-8, the J gene TRBJ2-5; TRBD1 might be the D (7 bases). This sequence was found in a human donor in good health (CMV status not recorded). Some clones in this sample may be carry-over from other donors' samples. The sequencing here drew on cultured PBMCs, taken from culture after CMV antigen stimulation. In DNA, the CDR3 is TGTGCCAGCACCCCCTCTGCGGGACAGTTACGAGAGACCCAGTACTTC. It translates to CASTPSAGQLRETQYF. The full variable domain, completed using reference TRBV7-8 and TRBJ2-5, is GAGVSQSPRYKVAKRGQDVALRCDPISGHVSLFWYQQALGQGPEFLTYFQNEAQLDKSGLPSDRFFAERPEGSVSTLKIQRTQQEDSAVYLCASTPSAGQLRETQYFGPGTRLLVL.